One sample yielded the 22 T cell receptor beta chains listed below, sequenced in a study of identical twins (dated by TCRdb to the mid-2010s). Library preparation used 5' RACE. Instrument on record: Illumina HiSeq 2000. The public sequencing data were trimmed at Q25 with fastp and processed into clonotypes with MiXCR by TCRdb, which kept only in-frame beta chains. Under each unique CDR3 protein, matching rows form one entry showing the most common genes and DNA. Across this sample there are 1.5 million to 2 million distinct CDR3 sequences, with about 30% seen only once. Of the sample, under 0.35% is held by the ten largest clones. Sequencing used cord blood. The receptor source for this set is a newborn girl in good health.

V gene TRBV9 combines with J gene TRBJ2-7; 7 bases align to TRBD2. The V gene's germline CDR1 is SGDLS and CDR2 YYNGEE. The CDR3 spans 17 residues. The V and J ends lost 0 bases and 7 bases, in that order; junction bases with no gene match: 16. CDR3 in amino acids: CASSVGSSGRSYNEQYF. The CDR3 DNA is TGTGCCAGCAGCGTAGGTTCTAGCGGCCGCTCCTACAATGAGCAGTACTTC. The whole variable domain, filled in from reference TRBV9 and TRBJ2-7, reads DSGVTQTPKHLITATGQRVTLRCSPRSGDLSVYWYQQSLDQGLQFLIQYYNGEERAKGNILERFSAQQFPDLHSELNLSSLELGDSALYFCASSVGSSGRSYNEQYFGPGTRLTVT.

The genes are TRBV14 and TRBJ2-2, with 8 bases identical to TRBD2. CDR3 length: 16 residues. The ends lost 1 base at V and 5 bases at J; junction bases unmatched: 6. Germline V gives CDR1 SGHDN, CDR2 FVKESK. The CDR3 DNA sequence: TGTGCCAGCAGCCAAGCGAGCGGGAGCTCGACCGGGGAGCTGTTTTTT. It encodes CASSQASGSSTGELFF.

The chain joins TRBV6-1 to TRBJ1-5, with D unclear. The CDR3 consists of 15 residues. V was shortened by 1 base and J by 7 bases, with 14 bases between the two germline ends. Per germline, CDR1 MNHNS and CDR2 SASEGT. DNA of the CDR3: TGTGCCAGCAGTGAAGGTCTGTCCCTTTTGCAGCCCCAGCATTTT. It encodes CASSEGLSLLQPQHF.

The chain employs TRBV27 and TRBJ1-5; 9 bases fit TRBD1. Germline CDR1 reads MNHEY; CDR2 reads SMNVEV (reference sequence). CDR3 length: 12 amino acids. With 6 bases clipped from V and 10 bases from J, the junction kept 4 bases outside the gene matches. CDR3 sequence (DNA): TGTGCCAGCAGGGGACAGGGAGGCCCCCAGCATTTT. Residues: CASRGQGGPQHF.

The chain employs TRBV5-1 and TRBJ2-5, with D perhaps given as TRBD1 or TRBD2 (5 bases each). The V and J ends lost 4 bases and 11 bases respectively, with 27 bases between them. The CDR3 length is 16 residues. CDR1 and CDR2 from the germline V gene are SGHRS and YFSETQ. CDR3: CASSVIRDLTLYEQYF. In DNA, the CDR3 is TGCGCCAGCAGCGTAATCCGGGACCTTACCCTCTATGAGCAGTACTTC.

The gene calls are TRBV2 and TRBJ2-1; 14 bases agree with TRBD2. This CDR3 has 16 residues. The junction had 8 bases not matched to a gene; V was cut back by 7 bases and J by 6 bases. The germline V gene encodes CDR1 SNHLY and CDR2 FYNNEI. DNA of the CDR3: TGTGCCAGCACCGAGAGGACTAGCGGGAGGCCCAATGAGCAGTTCTTC. Its protein is CASTERTSGRPNEQFF.

The chain uses TRBV4-2 and TRBJ2-5, with 12 nucleotides matching TRBD2. The V and J ends lost 0 bases and 5 bases, in that order; junction bases with no gene match: 4. The CDR3 extends over 16 amino acids. From germline, CDR1 is LGHNA and CDR2 YNFKEQ. Here the CDR3 DNA reads TGTGCCAGCAGCCAAGATCTGACTAGCGGGGGTGAGACCCAGTACTTC. It encodes CASSQDLTSGGETQYF.

The rearrangement joins TRBV29-1 to TRBJ2-3; D is ambiguous. Trimming took 0 bases from V and 2 from J, leaving 15 bases between them. The CDR3 runs 16 residues. Germline V gene lookup returns CDR1 SQVTM and CDR2 ANQGSEA. In nucleotides, the CDR3 is TGCAGCGTTGAAGATCGTAGGCAGATCCTCACAGATACGCAGTATTTT. Residues: CSVEDRRQILTDTQYF.

This chain uses TRBV24-1 with TRBJ2-5; tentative D call: TRBD2 (5 bases). The CDR3 extends over 13 amino acids. Germline V gives CDR1 KGHDR, CDR2 SFDVKD. The V end lost 8 bases, the J end lost 5 bases, and 14 bases lay between the germline ends. CDR3 amino acids: CATTGDTGETQYF. CDR3 DNA: TGTGCCACCACTGGAGACACGGGGGAGACCCAGTACTTC.

The rearrangement joins TRBV20-1 to TRBJ2-3; either TRBD1 or TRBD2 may fit D (6 bases each). V lost 2 bases to trimming and J lost 1 base, with 10 bases between them. The CDR3 totals 14 residues. CDR1 and CDR2 (germline): DFQATT, SNEGSKA (reference sequence). This chain's CDR3 is CSARQRGGTDTQYF. CDR3 coding DNA: TGCAGTGCTAGACAGAGGGGGGGCACAGATACGCAGTATTTT.

The genes are TRBV27 and TRBJ2-7; maybe TRBD1 (5 bases). CDR3 size: 13 residues. The V gene's germline CDR1 is MNHEY and CDR2 SMNVEV (reference sequence). V was clipped by 2 bases and J by 4 bases, with 9 bases between them. In DNA, the CDR3 is TGTGCCAGCAGTTTAAAAGGGGTGTACGAGCAGTACTTC. This gives the protein CASSLKGVYEQYF.

The CDR3: CASSIPGTGLEQYF. DNA for the CDR3: TGCGCCAGCAGTATCCCCGGGACAGGACTCGAGCAGTACTTC. The chain links TRBV5-1 to TRBJ2-7; TRBD1 matches at 8 bases. This CDR3 comprises 14 residues. The germline V gene has CDR1 SGHRS and CDR2 YFSETQ. The junction had 10 bases not matched to a gene; V was cut back by 5 bases and J by 6 bases.

The CDR3 is CSARDETRVSINQPQHF. CDR3 coding DNA: TGCAGTGCTAGAGATGAGACCAGGGTATCCATTAATCAGCCCCAGCATTTT. The chain joins TRBV20-1 to TRBJ1-5, with D possibly being TRBD1 (5 bases). V was cut by 0 bases and J by 4 bases, with 19 bases left in between. Looked up from germline, CDR1 is DFQATT and CDR2 is SNEGSKA (reference sequence). The CDR3 consists of 17 residues.

Of note for this clonotype: The junction differs from germline at one of its ends, possibly a read error. The chain couples TRBV4-2 to TRBJ1-5, with D possibly matching TRBD1 (6 bases). The CDR3 length is 15 residues. From germline, CDR1 is LGHNA and CDR2 YNFKEQ. CDR3 DNA sequence: TGTGCCGGCAGCCCCTCCAGGGGCGGCAATCAGCCCCAGCATTTT. This encodes CAGSPSRGGNQPQHF.

This clonotype occurred a few times. V and J are TRBV3-1 and TRBJ2-1, with TRBD2 identical over 12 bases. This CDR3 has 18 amino acids. The ends lost 3 bases at V and 7 bases at J; junction bases unmatched: 13. CDR1 is LGHDT, CDR2 YNNKEL, per germline (reference sequence). The CDR3 spells CASSHHATLAGGENEQFF. The CDR3 nucleotides are TGTGCCAGCAGCCACCACGCAACCCTAGCGGGAGGGGAGAATGAGCAGTTCTTC.

The chain combines TRBV29-1 with TRBJ1-2; D not resolved. Germline-derived CDR1 and CDR2 are SQVTM and ANQGSEA. The CDR3 spans 14 residues. V lost 2 bases, J lost 4 bases, and 14 bases lay in between. CDR3 protein: CSVESPYGSYGYTF. The CDR3 bases are TGCAGCGTTGAAAGCCCCTACGGGTCCTATGGCTACACCTTC.

This clonotype was observed a single time. This chain connects TRBV7-9 to TRBJ1-2, with D unresolved. Germline V gene lookup returns CDR1 SEHNR and CDR2 FQNEAQ (reference sequence). The CDR3 is 15 residues long. Trimming removed 4 bases at V and 1 base at J, with 13 bases between. In DNA form, the CDR3 reads TGTGCCAGCAGCTCTTCTTCCCAGAGTAACTATGGCTACACCTTC. This translates into CASSSSSQSNYGYTF. The full variable domain, in which reference TRBV7-9 and TRBJ1-2 provide the parts outside the CDR3, is DTGVSQNPRHKITKRGQNVTFRCDPISEHNRLYWYRQTLGQGPEFLTYFQNEAQLEKSRLLSDRFSAERPKGSFSTLEIQRTEQGDSAMYLCASSSSSQSNYGYTFGSGTRLTVV.

This clonotype was counted at least ten times. The gene calls are TRBV24-1 and TRBJ2-1, with a weak D call TRBD2 (6 bases). Germline values: CDR1 KGHDR, CDR2 SFDVKD. Trimming left V 1 base short and J 8 bases short, with 14 bases between. This CDR3 comprises 15 residues. CDR3: CATSDFQAGIDEQFF. As DNA, the CDR3 is TGTGCCACCAGTGATTTTCAGGCGGGAATCGATGAGCAGTTCTTC.

J is TRBJ2-7 and V is TRBV20-1; perhaps D is TRBD1 or TRBD2 (5 bases each). This CDR3 is 15 amino acids long. The V gene's germline CDR1 is DFQATT and CDR2 SNEGSKA (reference sequence). V lost 4 bases to trimming and J lost 2 bases, with 18 bases between them. CDR3 loop: CSAIRGRDVTYEQYF. CDR3 nucleotide sequence: TGCAGTGCTATCCGAGGAAGGGACGTAACCTACGAGCAGTACTTC.

The chain uses TRBV2 and TRBJ2-1, with 8 bases that match TRBD2. This CDR3 region has 15 residues. J was trimmed by 14 bases and V by 4 bases; bases with no gene match: 16. In germline, CDR1 is SNHLY, CDR2 FYNNEI. DNA for the CDR3: TGTGCCAGCAGTGCCGGGACTAGGGACTACAATGCCAAGTTCTTC. The encoded protein is CASSAGTRDYNAKFF.

This chain joins TRBV10-3 and TRBJ2-5; either TRBD1 or TRBD2 may fit D (5 bases each). The CDR3 length is 13 residues. V was clipped by 1 base and J by 4 bases, with 7 bases between them. Germline CDR1 reads ENHRY; CDR2 reads SYGVKD. The CDR3 protein is CAISEYGTETQYF. CDR3 DNA: TGTGCCATCAGTGAGTACGGGACAGAGACCCAGTACTTC.

V and J are TRBV21-1 and TRBJ2-3; whether TRBD1, the table's D call, matches the DNA was not checked. TRBV21-1 is shown as a pseudogene. There are 16 residues in the CDR3. The CDR3 sequence: CASSKVGGRTPDTQYF. Written as DNA, the CDR3 is TGTGCCAGCAGCAAAGTAGGGGGACGGACCCCAGATACGCAGTATTTT.